Presented here are 25 T cell receptor beta chains from one specimen sequenced in a study of identical twins. Each CDR3 protein is one row after TCRdb ran MiXCR on the 5' RACE reads. The top ten clones hold around 1.5% of a sample with about 890,000 distinct CDR3 sequences, over 9% of them seen once. The sample also formed part of further work on yellow fever vaccine responses in identical twins.

The sample taken for sequencing was PBMCs. The source of these receptors is a woman between 18 and 30 years old in good health.

The gene calls are TRBV28 and TRBJ1-2, with unresolved D. Germline-derived CDR1 and CDR2 are MDHEN and SYDVKM. V lost 3 bases and J 1 base, leaving 15 bases between the germline ends. The CDR3 is 16 amino acids. The CDR3 spells CASSFFLGQLNYGYTF. The CDR3 nucleotides read TGTGCCAGCAGTTTCTTCCTCGGGCAACTTAACTATGGCTACACCTTC.

The table lists this clonotype with a few counts. This chain joins TRBV5-1 and TRBJ2-1; TRBD1 is a possible D gene (5 bases). Germline V CDR1 and CDR2: SGHRS, YFSETQ. The CDR3 is 16 amino acids. Trimming removed 0 bases at V and 5 bases at J, with 15 bases between. In nucleotides, the CDR3 is TGCGCCAGCAGCTTGGGAGATGGGGCTGGGAACAATGAGCAGTTCTTC. It yields the protein CASSLGDGAGNNEQFF.

The chain links TRBV11-3 to TRBJ2-1; D gene unclear. Looked up from germline, CDR1 is SGHNT and CDR2 is YENEEA. V was shortened by 5 bases and J by 5 bases, with 13 bases between the two germline ends. There are 14 residues in the CDR3. The CDR3, as DNA: TGTGCCAGCAGCCCCGTCGGGCGCCACAATGAGCAGTTCTTC. Its translation is CASSPVGRHNEQFF.

V and J are TRBV6-5 and TRBJ1-1; tentative D call: TRBD1 (6 bases). This CDR3 spans 14 amino acids. Per germline, CDR1 MNHEY and CDR2 SVGAGI. V lost 4 bases to trimming and J lost 1 base, with 10 bases between them. CDR3 DNA: TGTGCCAGCAGTTCGGGACACAGGAACACTGAAGCTTTCTTT. Its protein is CASSSGHRNTEAFF.

This clonotype was recorded a few times. This rearrangement joins TRBV2 to TRBJ2-1, with 7 bases lining up with TRBD1. V lost 6 bases to trimming and J lost 3 bases; unmatched junction nucleotides: 5. Germline V gives CDR1 SNHLY, CDR2 FYNNEI. The CDR3 has 14 residues. The CDR3 sequence: CASRRTGLYNEQFF. CDR3 nucleotides: TGTGCCAGCAGGCGGACAGGCCTCTACAATGAGCAGTTCTTC.

This clonotype was counted between two and nine times. V is TRBV5-1 and J is TRBJ2-1; 9 bases fit TRBD2. Germline V gene lookup returns CDR1 SGHRS and CDR2 YFSETQ. Unmatched junction bases numbered 6, after V lost 4 bases and J lost 10 bases. The CDR3 totals 13 residues. Here the CDR3 reads CASSPVAGEEQFF. Written as DNA, the CDR3 is TGCGCCAGCAGCCCGGTAGCGGGAGAGGAGCAGTTCTTC.

The chain recombines TRBV27 with TRBJ1-3; D is perhaps TRBD1 (6 bases). The CDR3 is 14 residues long. CDR1 and CDR2 (germline): MNHEY, SMNVEV (reference sequence). V lost 2 bases and J 7 bases, leaving 12 bases between the germline ends. CDR3 residues: CASSLSRQGNTIYF. As DNA, the CDR3 is TGTGCCAGCAGTTTAAGTCGGCAGGGGAACACCATATATTTT.

This clonotype was seen more than once but under ten times. CDR3 DNA sequence: TGTGCCAGCAGCTCGCCGACCCAAGATAGCGGGAGAACCTACAATGAGCAGTTCTTC. This translates into CASSSPTQDSGRTYNEQFF. This rearrangement joins TRBV7-6 to TRBJ2-1; 9 bases agree with TRBD2. The CDR3 contains 19 residues. Germline V CDR1 and CDR2: SGHVS, FNYEAQ. Trimming cost V 4 bases and J 2 bases; bases outside gene matches: 15.

This clonotype occurred a few times. CDR3 DNA sequence: TGTGCCAGCAGGCAAGACAGGCTATCTTCTGAAAAACTGTTTTTT. Translation gives CASRQDRLSSEKLFF. The chain is built from TRBV6-1 and TRBJ1-4, with TRBD1 as a possible D gene (6 bases). The CDR3 is 15 amino acids. V was clipped by 6 bases and J by 7 bases, with 18 bases between them. Looked up from germline, CDR1 is MNHNS and CDR2 is SASEGT.

This clonotype appeared many times. This chain uses TRBV12-3 or TRBV12-4 with TRBJ1-5, with TRBD1 matching 9 bases. CDR3 length equals 16 residues. The ends lost 5 bases at V and 7 bases at J; junction bases unmatched: 12. The CDR3 DNA reads TGTGCCAGCAGTGCACCCGGACAGGGGTTCATCCAGCCCCAGCATTTT. It codes for CASSAPGQGFIQPQHF.

There are many counts of this clonotype. The rearrangement uses TRBV7-8 and TRBJ2-3; D gene unclear. This CDR3 has 14 residues. Germline lookup yields CDR1 SGHVS and CDR2 FQNEAQ. The ends were cut back, 4 bases at V and 1 base at J, with 9 bases in the middle. The CDR3, as DNA: TGTGCCAGCAGCTCCTGGGGTGGCACAGATACGCAGTATTTT. Its translation: CASSSWGGTDTQYF. Full variable domain (remainder filled in from reference TRBV7-8 and TRBJ2-3): GAGVSQSPRYKVAKRGQDVALRCDPISGHVSLFWYQQALGQGPEFLTYFQNEAQLDKSGLPSDRFFAERPEGSVSTLKIQRTQQEDSAVYLCASSSWGGTDTQYFGPGTRLTVL.

CDR3 in amino acids: CASSQKEPSSYNEQFF. The CDR3 DNA is TGTGCCAGCAGCCAAAAGGAACCAAGCTCCTACAATGAGCAGTTCTTC. The chain uses TRBV14 and TRBJ2-1; D ambiguous. Trimming cost V 2 bases and J 0 bases, with 11 bases left between them. This CDR3 is built from 16 residues. Per germline, CDR1 SGHDN and CDR2 FVKESK.

There are a few counts of this clonotype. The chain joins TRBV3-1 to TRBJ2-5; TRBD2 matches at 10 bases. This CDR3 is built from 15 residues. Germline values: CDR1 LGHDT, CDR2 YNNKEL (reference sequence). Trimming at V came to 4 bases and at J to 3 bases, leaving 5 bases not matched to a gene. The CDR3 sequence is CASSLRTSGKETQYF. CDR3 nucleotides: TGTGCCAGCAGCCTTAGGACTAGCGGTAAAGAGACCCAGTACTTC.

In this sample, this clonotype turned up a few times. V usage is TRBV27 and J usage is TRBJ2-7; TRBD1 aligns across 9 bases. This CDR3 has 15 residues. Losses at the gene ends were 6 bases for V and 7 bases for J; bases not matched to a gene: 13. In germline, CDR1 is MNHEY, CDR2 SMNVEV (reference sequence). In DNA, the CDR3 is TGTGCCAGCAGCCCCCGAACAGGGGGCGGTGGGGAGCAGTACTTC. It translates to CASSPRTGGGGEQYF.

The chain carries TRBV20-1 and TRBJ2-1; perhaps TRBD2 as D (7 bases). The V gene lost 5 bases and the J gene lost 0 bases, with 20 bases spanning the gap. From germline, CDR1 is DFQATT and CDR2 SNEGSKA (reference sequence). CDR3 length equals 17 residues. The CDR3 DNA is TGCAGTGCTCAGGGGCTAGCGGAGGCCTTCTCCTACAATGAGCAGTTCTTC. It encodes CSAQGLAEAFSYNEQFF.

This clonotype has a handful of counts. The chain carries TRBV13 and TRBJ2-3; 7 bases match TRBD2. After removal of 4 bases from V and 6 bases from J, the junction contained 4 bases not matched to a gene. The CDR3 extends over 13 amino acids. In germline, CDR1 is PRHDT, CDR2 FYEKMQ (reference sequence). CDR3 DNA sequence: TGTGCCAGCAGCTCTCCCGGGGGGGATACGCAGTATTTT. It yields the protein CASSSPGGDTQYF.

This clonotype was seen at least ten times. V and J are TRBV25-1 and TRBJ2-1, with D perhaps TRBD2 (5 bases). Looked up from germline, CDR1 is MGHDK and CDR2 is SYGVNS. CDR3 length: 15 amino acids. Trimming stripped 5 bases from V and 8 bases from J, with 19 bases between. The CDR3 DNA reads TGTGCCAGCAGTCATGGTACCCCGAGGGTCGATGAGCAGTTCTTC. It specifies CASSHGTPRVDEQFF.

The chain carries TRBV2 and TRBJ2-5; 7 bases are a match to TRBD1. V was clipped by 9 bases and J by 4 bases; unmatched bases: 14. Germline assignment: CDR1 SNHLY and CDR2 FYNNEI. This CDR3 spans 15 amino acids. In DNA form, the CDR3 reads TGTGCCAGTATGTCAGGGGGACCAGGATCAGAGACCCAGTACTTC. Translated, it gives CASMSGGPGSETQYF.

This clonotype was seen more than once but under ten times. The rearrangement uses TRBV5-1 and TRBJ2-3, with 7 nucleotides matching TRBD2. The CDR3 covers 15 residues. V trimming: 4 bases; J trimming: 2 bases; junction bases outside the gene matches: 7. The germline V gene encodes CDR1 SGHRS and CDR2 YFSETQ. The CDR3 protein is CASSLRDYATDTQYF. The DNA for the CDR3 is TGCGCCAGCAGCCTCCGGGACTACGCCACAGATACGCAGTATTTT.

The table lists this clonotype with a few counts. The chain joins TRBV4-1 to TRBJ2-3; perhaps TRBD2 as D (5 bases). V dropped 2 bases and J dropped 8 bases, with 14 bases sitting between them. The CDR3 extends over 14 amino acids. Germline lookup yields CDR1 MGHRA and CDR2 YSYEKL. CDR3 sequence: CASSQTGMSSTQYF. The CDR3 region has the DNA TGCGCCAGCAGCCAAACGGGAATGTCGAGTACGCAGTATTTT.

This chain connects TRBV12-3 or TRBV12-4 to TRBJ2-7; D unclear. The CDR3 has 13 residues. The V gene lost 3 bases and the J gene lost 3 bases, with 9 bases spanning the gap. CDR3 residues: CASSLKTNYEQYF. CDR3 bases: TGTGCCAGCAGTTTGAAGACCAACTACGAGCAGTACTTC.

This clonotype has a handful of counts. This chain uses TRBV11-1 with TRBJ2-6; 9 bases agree with TRBD1. Germline V gene lookup returns CDR1 SGHAT and CDR2 FQDESV (reference sequence). This CDR3 region has 20 residues. The J segment lost 4 bases and the V segment lost 2 bases, leaving 15 bases of the junction unmatched. The CDR3, as DNA: TGTGCCAGCAGCTTATTAGGTCGGGACAGGGCAGTTCGGGGGGCCAACGTCCTGACTTTC. This codes for CASSLLGRDRAVRGANVLTF.

This clonotype was observed a few times. The rearrangement links TRBV18 to TRBJ2-1; D call uncertain. Germline V CDR1 and CDR2: KGHSH, LQKENI. This CDR3 has 13 residues. Trimming removed 2 bases from V and 5 bases from J, with 7 bases in between. The CDR3 region is CASSPLGNNEQFF. The CDR3 coding sequence is TGTGCCAGCTCACCATTGGGCAACAATGAGCAGTTCTTC.

There are a few counts of this clonotype. The chain couples TRBV7-2 to TRBJ2-7; TRBD2 aligns across 10 bases. J lost 7 bases, V lost 5 bases, and 11 bases had no gene match. This CDR3 spans 15 amino acids. Germline-derived CDR1 and CDR2 are SGHTA and FQGNSA. CDR3 sequence: CASSTQSGLASEQYF. The CDR3 DNA sequence: TGTGCCAGCAGCACCCAATCGGGACTAGCGTCGGAGCAGTACTTC.

The chain links TRBV12-3 or TRBV12-4 to TRBJ1-5; TRBD1 matches 9 bases. The CDR3 sequence is 15 residues long. After removal of 1 base from V and 5 bases from J, the junction contained 3 bases not matched to a gene. The CDR3 here is CASSLDRGLDQPQHF. CDR3 nucleotide sequence: TGTGCCAGCAGTTTAGACAGGGGGCTAGATCAGCCCCAGCATTTT.